This T cell receptor beta chain is drawn from a study of graft-versus-host responses after intestinal transplantation. Study-level information: Transplants given to recipients were multivisceral, liver-intestinal, or isolated intestinal. Anti-thymocyte globulin was used for induction in all recipients, who then took tacrolimus and steroids for approximately 3 years.

Germline CDR1 SEHNR, CDR2 FQNEAQ (reference sequence). With 5 bases clipped from V and 3 bases from J, the junction kept 5 bases outside the gene matches. The CDR3 consists of 15 residues. Clones were sequenced by immunoSEQ multiplex PCR, and TCRdb holds only the in-frame ones, with some missing. Here the sample spans about 10,000 clones, roughly 96% being singletons. To note about this clone: No antigen is known for it.

Overall study results and limits: Recipient bone marrow held GvH clones, some seen earlier in ileum or blood. Early post-transplant HvG declines tracked with peak circulating GvH clone levels.

V and J are TRBV7-9 and TRBJ2-1; TRBD2 matches at 9 bases. Material: bone marrow, obtained about 530 days after intestinal transplantation. This TCR was sampled from a human patient who received an intestinal transplant, so some T cells may come from the graft donor. CDR3: CASSQAGGFYNEQFF. The CDR3 DNA follows: TGTGCCAGCAGCCAAGCGGGAGGCTTCTACAATGAGCAGTTCTTC.